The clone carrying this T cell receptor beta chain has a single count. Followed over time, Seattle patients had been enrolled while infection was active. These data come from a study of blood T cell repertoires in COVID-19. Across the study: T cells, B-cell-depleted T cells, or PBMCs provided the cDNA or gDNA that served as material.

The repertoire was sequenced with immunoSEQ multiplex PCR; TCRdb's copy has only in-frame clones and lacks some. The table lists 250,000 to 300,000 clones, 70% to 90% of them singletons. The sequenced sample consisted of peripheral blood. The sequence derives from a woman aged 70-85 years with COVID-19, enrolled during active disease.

CDR3 nucleotide sequence: TGTGCCAGCAGTTCAGTTGACTATGGCTACACCTTC. Its protein product is CASSSVDYGYTF. The V call is TRBV28, the J call TRBJ1-2; no clear D. The germline CDR1 and CDR2 sequences are MDHEN and SYDVKM. V was shortened by 4 bases and J by 3 bases, with 6 bases between the two germline ends. The length of the CDR3 is 12 residues.